This T cell receptor (beta chain) was recorded in a study of blood T cells in healthy people across ages. Findings and limits, study-wide: Naive and antigen-experienced cells were not separated, limiting conclusive comparison.

Those donating, healthy Caucasian individuals from Russia, were aged about 6 to 95. A J-beta primer mix and a sample-barcoded 5' primer were used in a second PCR of roughly 6 to 12 cycles. TCRdb analysed the 5' RACE reads with MiXCR anew, one entry per CDR3 protein. The table includes around 1,600,000 distinct CDR3 sequences, approximately 42% detected once. This clonotype was seen a handful of times. Its antigen is still unknown. The sequenced sample consisted of blood. The receptor was derived from a woman younger than 30 in good health.

The CDR3 sequence is CASSLALNGGTEAFF. The CDR3 region has the DNA TGCGCCAGCAGCTTGGCCCTCAACGGGGGAACTGAAGCTTTCTTT. The V and J genes are TRBV5-1 and TRBJ1-1; tentative D call: TRBD1 (5 bases). CDR1 is SGHRS, CDR2 YFSETQ, per germline. This CDR3 contains 15 residues. The ends were cut back, 0 bases at V and 5 bases at J, with 14 bases in the middle.